This T cell receptor beta chain was profiled in a study of T cells after yellow fever vaccination. This clonotype was seen a handful of times. Germline values: CDR1 MNHEY, CDR2 SVGAGI. Trimming left V 2 bases short and J 5 bases short, with 12 bases between. The CDR3 has 14 residues. MiXCR, applied by TCRdb to the 5' RACE reads, yields one record per CDR3 protein. This sample has about 250,000 distinct CDR3 sequences; more than 3.5% occur once, and the top ten carry 15% to 20%. The sequence was obtained from a man younger than 35 who received the YFV17D yellow fever vaccine. The V and J genes are TRBV6-5 and TRBJ1-1; D ambiguous. The sequenced sample was PBMCs, obtained 15 days after the yellow fever booster vaccination. The CDR3 sequence is CASSYTLQNTEAFF. The CDR3 coding sequence is TGTGCCAGCAGTTACACCCTACAGAATACTGAAGCTTTCTTT.